This TCR beta chain stems from a study of identical twins. The V and J ends lost 2 bases and 1 base respectively, with 20 bases between them. The CDR3 length is 19 residues. Looked up from germline, CDR1 is MNHNS and CDR2 is SASEGT. TCRdb re-called the 5' RACE reads through MiXCR, storing one row per CDR3 protein. The data show about 550,000 distinct CDR3 sequences, more than 20% seen once. A word on this clonotype: Its antigen is currently unknown.

Broader study findings: Excess sharing by twins proved weaker in beta out-of-frame sequences.

The data were also submitted as part of a second study, on yellow fever vaccine responses in identical twins. That work contributes: Among the twins, the vaccine T cell response reportedly seemed partly convergent and partly personalized.

The receptor's source is a young woman in good health. The chain employs TRBV6-1 and TRBJ2-2; D could derive from TRBD1 or TRBD2 (5 bases each). Sequenced input: CD4+ T cells sorted from blood. The CDR3 here is CASSEQGDEGPGNTGELFF. CDR3 in DNA: TGTGCCAGCAGTGAACAAGGGGACGAAGGGCCGGGGAACACCGGGGAGCTGTTTTTT.